The TCR beta chain described here comes from a study of beta chain features in type 1 diabetes. CDR3 length: 14 residues. CDR1 and CDR2 (germline): SGDLS, YYNGEE. Unmatched junction bases numbered 5, after V lost 4 bases and J lost 1 base. To note about this clone: Its antigen is not known.

Reverse transcribing all isolated RNA meant expressed TCRB transcripts were sequenced. Data came from immunoSEQ multiplex PCR; TCRdb stores just in-frame clones and leaves some out. The table shows hundreds of thousands of clones, with roughly 13% occurring only once. Study conclusions and caveats: HLA influence on TCRB rearrangement stayed unresolved here. All four CD4+ subsets from Type 1 diabetes patients carried moderately but significantly shorter TCRB CDR3s.

The rearrangement uses TRBV9 and TRBJ2-7, with 7 bases lining up with TRBD2. The sample taken for sequencing was naive CD4+ T cells from blood. The clonotype comes from a man between 18 and 35 years old with type 1 diabetes. Written as DNA, the CDR3 is TGTGCCAGCAGCCCAGGACTAGGGTCCTACGAGCAGTACTTC. It specifies CASSPGLGSYEQYF.